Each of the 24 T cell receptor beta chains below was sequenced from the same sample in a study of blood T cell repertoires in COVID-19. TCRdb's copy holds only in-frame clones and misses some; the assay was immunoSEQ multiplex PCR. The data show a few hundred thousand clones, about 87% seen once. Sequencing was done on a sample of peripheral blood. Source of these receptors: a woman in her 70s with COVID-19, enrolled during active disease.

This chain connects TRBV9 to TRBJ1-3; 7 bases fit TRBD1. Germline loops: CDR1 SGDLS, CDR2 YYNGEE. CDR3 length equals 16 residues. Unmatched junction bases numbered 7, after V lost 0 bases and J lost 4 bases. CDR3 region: CASSVDEGGPGNTIYF. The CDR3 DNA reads TGTGCCAGCAGCGTAGATGAAGGGGGCCCCGGAAACACCATATATTTT. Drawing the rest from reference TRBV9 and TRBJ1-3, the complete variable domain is DSGVTQTPKHLITATGQRVTLRCSPRSGDLSVYWYQQSLDQGLQFLIQYYNGEERAKGNILERFSAQQFPDLHSELNLSSLELGDSALYFCASSVDEGGPGNTIYFGEGSWLTVV.

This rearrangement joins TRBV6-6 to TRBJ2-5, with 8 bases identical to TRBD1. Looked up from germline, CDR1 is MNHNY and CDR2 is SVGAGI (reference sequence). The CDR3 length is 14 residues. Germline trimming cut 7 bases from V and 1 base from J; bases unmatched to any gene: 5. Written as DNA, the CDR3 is TGTGCCAGCAAAAGGGGACAGGCCCAAGAGACCCAGTACTTC. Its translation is CASKRGQAQETQYF.

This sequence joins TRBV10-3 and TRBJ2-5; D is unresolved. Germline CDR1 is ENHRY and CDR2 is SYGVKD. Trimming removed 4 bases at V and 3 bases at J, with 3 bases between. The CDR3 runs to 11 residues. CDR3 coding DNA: TGTGCCATCAGTGTTAAAGAGACCCAGTACTTC. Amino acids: CAISVKETQYF.

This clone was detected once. The chain's CDR3 is CASSVGYEQYF. The CDR3 DNA is TGCGCCAGCAGTGTCGGGTACGAGCAGTACTTC. V gene TRBV10-2 combines with J gene TRBJ2-7; D uncertain. V lost 4 bases, J lost 4 bases, and 5 bases lay in between. The germline V gene encodes CDR1 WSHSY and CDR2 SAAADI. The CDR3 totals 11 residues.

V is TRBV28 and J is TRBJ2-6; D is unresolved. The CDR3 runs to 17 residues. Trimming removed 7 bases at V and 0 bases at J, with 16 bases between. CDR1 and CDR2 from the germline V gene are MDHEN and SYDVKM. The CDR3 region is CASTRRPSYSGANVLTF. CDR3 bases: TGTGCCAGCACCCGGCGGCCGTCCTACTCTGGGGCCAACGTCCTGACTTTC.

This CDR3 is CASSSPGLLRGYTF. CDR3 DNA: TGTGCCAGCAGTTCCCCGGGACTCCTTCGGGGCTACACCTTC. This chain links TRBV6-5 with TRBJ1-2; tentative D call: TRBD1 (5 bases). CDR1 is MNHEY, CDR2 SVGAGI, per germline. V dropped 4 bases and J dropped 8 bases, with 17 bases sitting between them. The CDR3 is 14 residues long.

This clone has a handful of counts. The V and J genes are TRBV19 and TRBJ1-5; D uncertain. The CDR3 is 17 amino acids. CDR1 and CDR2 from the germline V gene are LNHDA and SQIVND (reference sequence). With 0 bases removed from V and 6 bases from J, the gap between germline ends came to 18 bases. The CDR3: CASSIDNPSGFAQPQHF. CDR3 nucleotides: TGTGCCAGTAGTATAGACAACCCGTCGGGGTTCGCTCAGCCCCAGCATTTT.

The CDR3, as DNA: TGTGCCAGCAGCCACAGAGGGACAAGACAAGAGACCCAGTACTTC. Amino acid sequence: CASSHRGTRQETQYF. The chain uses TRBV3-1 (or the pseudogene TRBV3-2) and TRBJ2-5; possible D gene TRBD1, 6 bases. The CDR3 has 15 amino acids. The germline V and J ends were trimmed by 3 bases and 2 bases, with 13 bases remaining between them. CDR1 is LGHDT and CDR2 is YNNKEL in the germline V gene (reference sequence).

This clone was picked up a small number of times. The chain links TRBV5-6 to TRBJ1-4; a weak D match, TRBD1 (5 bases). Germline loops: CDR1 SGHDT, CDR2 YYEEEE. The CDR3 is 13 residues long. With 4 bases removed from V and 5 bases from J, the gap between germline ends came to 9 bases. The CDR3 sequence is CASSQQGNEKLFF. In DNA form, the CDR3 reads TGTGCCAGCAGCCAGCAGGGAAATGAAAAACTGTTTTTT. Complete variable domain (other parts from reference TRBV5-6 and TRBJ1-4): DAGVTQSPTHLIKTRGQQVTLRCSPKSGHDTVSWYQQALGQGPQFIFQYYEEEERQRGNFPDRFSGHQFPNYSSELNVNALLLGDSALYLCASSQQGNEKLFFGSGTQLSVL.

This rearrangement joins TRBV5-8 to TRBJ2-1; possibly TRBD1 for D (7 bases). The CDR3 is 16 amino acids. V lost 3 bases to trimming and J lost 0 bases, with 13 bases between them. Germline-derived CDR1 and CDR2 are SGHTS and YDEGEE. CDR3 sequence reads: CASSWGRDSSYNEQFF. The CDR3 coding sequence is TGTGCCAGCAGCTGGGGGCGGGACAGCTCCTACAATGAGCAGTTCTTC.

CDR3 amino acids: CASSVTGSPGVYEQYF. CDR3 nucleotides: TGTGCCAGCAGCGTCACAGGGTCTCCAGGAGTTTACGAGCAGTACTTC. The chain joins TRBV5-5 to TRBJ2-7; D perhaps matches TRBD1 (6 bases). This CDR3 has 16 residues. From germline, CDR1 is SGHKS and CDR2 YYEKEE (reference sequence). The V end was cut by 4 bases, the J end by 4 bases, with 21 bases between.

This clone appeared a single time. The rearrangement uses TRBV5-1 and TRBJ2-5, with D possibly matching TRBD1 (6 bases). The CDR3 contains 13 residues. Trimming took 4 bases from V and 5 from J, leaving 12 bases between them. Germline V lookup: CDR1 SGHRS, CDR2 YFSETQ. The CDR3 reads CASSVDSYETQYF. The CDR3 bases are TGCGCCAGCAGCGTGGACAGCTACGAGACCCAGTACTTC. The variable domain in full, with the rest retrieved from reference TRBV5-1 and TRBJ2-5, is KAGVTQTPRYLIKTRGQQVTLSCSPISGHRSVSWYQQTPGQGLQFLFEYFSETQRNKGNFPGRFSGRQFSNSRSEMNVSTLELGDSALYLCASSVDSYETQYFGPGTRLLVL.

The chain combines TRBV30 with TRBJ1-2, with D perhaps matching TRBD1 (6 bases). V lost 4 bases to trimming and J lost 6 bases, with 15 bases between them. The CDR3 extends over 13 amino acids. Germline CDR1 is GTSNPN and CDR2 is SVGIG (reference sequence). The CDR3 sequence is CAWTGTRLDGYTF. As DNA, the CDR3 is TGTGCCTGGACCGGGACACGATTAGATGGCTACACCTTC.

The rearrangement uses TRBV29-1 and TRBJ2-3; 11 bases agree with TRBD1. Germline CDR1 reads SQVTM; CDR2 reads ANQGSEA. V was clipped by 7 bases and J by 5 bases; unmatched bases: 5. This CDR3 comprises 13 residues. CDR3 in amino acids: CSAGDRGVDTQYF. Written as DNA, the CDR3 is TGCAGCGCAGGGGACAGGGGGGTAGATACGCAGTATTTT.

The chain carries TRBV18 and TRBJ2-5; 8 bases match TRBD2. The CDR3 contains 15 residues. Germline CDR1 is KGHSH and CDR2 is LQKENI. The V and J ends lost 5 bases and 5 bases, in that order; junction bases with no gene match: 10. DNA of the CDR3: TGTGCCAGCTCAGCAGCACTAGCGGAGCCTGAGACCCAGTACTTC. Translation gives CASSAALAEPETQYF.

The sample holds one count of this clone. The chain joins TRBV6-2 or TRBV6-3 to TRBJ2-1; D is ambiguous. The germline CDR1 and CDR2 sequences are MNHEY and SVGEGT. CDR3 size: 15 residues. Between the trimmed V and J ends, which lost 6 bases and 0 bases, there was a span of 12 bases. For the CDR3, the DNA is TGTGCCAGCAGCGTACAGAGAAGCTCCTACAATGAGCAGTTCTTC. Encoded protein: CASSVQRSSYNEQFF.

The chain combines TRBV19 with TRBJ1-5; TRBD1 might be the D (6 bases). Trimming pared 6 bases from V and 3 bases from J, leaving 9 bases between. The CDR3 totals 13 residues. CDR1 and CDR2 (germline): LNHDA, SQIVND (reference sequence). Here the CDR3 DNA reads TGTGCCAGTAGCGGACAGATCAATCAGCCCCAGCATTTT. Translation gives CASSGQINQPQHF.

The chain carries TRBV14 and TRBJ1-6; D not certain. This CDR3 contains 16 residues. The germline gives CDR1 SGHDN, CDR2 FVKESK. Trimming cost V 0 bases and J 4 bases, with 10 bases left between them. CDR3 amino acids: CASSQDQNPYNSPLHF. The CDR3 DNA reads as TGTGCCAGCAGCCAAGATCAGAATCCGTATAATTCACCCCTCCACTTT.

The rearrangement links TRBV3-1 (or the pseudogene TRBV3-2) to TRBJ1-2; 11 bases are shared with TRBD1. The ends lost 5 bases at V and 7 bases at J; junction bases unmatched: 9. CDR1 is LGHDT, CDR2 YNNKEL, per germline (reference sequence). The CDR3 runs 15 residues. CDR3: CASSIHGQGAFGYTF. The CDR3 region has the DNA TGTGCCAGCAGCATCCACGGACAGGGGGCGTTTGGCTACACCTTC.

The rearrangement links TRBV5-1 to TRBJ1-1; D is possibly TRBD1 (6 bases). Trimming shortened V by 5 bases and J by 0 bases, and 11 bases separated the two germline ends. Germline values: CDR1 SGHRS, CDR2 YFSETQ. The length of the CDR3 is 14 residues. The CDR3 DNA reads TGCGCCAGCAGTTCAACAGGGATGAACACTGAAGCTTTCTTT. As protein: CASSSTGMNTEAFF.

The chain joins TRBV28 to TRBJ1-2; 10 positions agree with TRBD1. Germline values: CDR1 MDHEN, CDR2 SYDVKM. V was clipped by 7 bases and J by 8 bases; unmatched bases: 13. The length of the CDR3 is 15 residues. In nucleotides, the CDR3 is TGTGCCAGCAATCAACTCGACAGGGGGCTGGGAGGCTACACCTTC. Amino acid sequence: CASNQLDRGLGGYTF.

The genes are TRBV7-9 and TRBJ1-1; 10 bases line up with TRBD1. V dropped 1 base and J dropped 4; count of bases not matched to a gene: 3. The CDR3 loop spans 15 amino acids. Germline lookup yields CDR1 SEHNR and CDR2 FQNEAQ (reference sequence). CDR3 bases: TGTGCCAGCAGCTTAGGACAGGGGGCAAGCACTGAAGCTTTCTTT. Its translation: CASSLGQGASTEAFF.

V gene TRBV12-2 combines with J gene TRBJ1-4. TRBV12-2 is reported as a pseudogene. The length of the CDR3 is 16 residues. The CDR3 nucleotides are TGTGCAAGTCGCACCGCACGGGGGACCGGGGATCAAAAACTGTTTTTT. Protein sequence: CASRTARGTGDQKLFF.

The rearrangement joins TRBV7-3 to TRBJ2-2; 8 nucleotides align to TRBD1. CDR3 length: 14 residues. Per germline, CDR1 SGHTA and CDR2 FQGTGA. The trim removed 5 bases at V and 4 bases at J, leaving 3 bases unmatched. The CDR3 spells CASSTTGGTGELFF. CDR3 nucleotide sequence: TGTGCCAGCAGCACCACAGGGGGCACCGGGGAGCTGTTTTTT. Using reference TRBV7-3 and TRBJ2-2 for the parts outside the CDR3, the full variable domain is GAGVSQTPSNKVTEKGKYVELRCDPISGHTALYWYRQSLGQGPEFLIYFQGTGAADDSGLPNDRFFAVRPEGSVSTLKIQRTERGDSAVYLCASSTTGGTGELFFGEGSRLTVL.